The clone carrying this T cell receptor (beta chain) was recorded many times. Its antigen is currently unknown. This CDR3 is 17 amino acids long. CDR1 and CDR2 from the germline V gene are GTSNPN and SVGIG (reference sequence). V was clipped by 1 base and J by 2 bases; unmatched bases: 7. The sample is drawn from a study of breast tumors, draining lymph nodes, adjacent tissues. Study-wide findings and caveats: Tumors had less TCR diversity than lymph nodes, more than nontumor tissue. The data were judged consistent with most tumor T cells coming from lymph node and expanding in tumor.

TCRdb passed the multiplex PCR reads through MiXCR, listing each CDR3 protein once. The profile covers roughly 49,000 distinct CDR3 sequences, with less than 55% appearing a single time and roughly a tenth taken by the ten largest. The V and J genes are TRBV30 and TRBJ2-1; 11 bases align to TRBD2. The clonotype comes from a female donor with breast cancer. Some clones in this sample may be carry-over from other donors' samples. Sequences were obtained from breast tumor tissue. The CDR3 nucleotides read TGTGCCTGGAGTGATGATAGCGGGAGGGTCACCTACAATGAGCAGTTCTTC. This encodes CAWSDDSGRVTYNEQFF.